Shown below are 15 T cell receptor beta chains from a single sample sequenced in a study of blood T cell repertoires in COVID-19. Here immunoSEQ multiplex PCR was the method, and the copy in TCRdb shows in-frame clones only, minus some. The data show roughly 200,000 clones, around nine tenths seen once. The sample was PBMCs or T cells enriched from blood (not recorded which). These receptor sequences come from a woman in her twenties or thirties who had been exposed to COVID-19.

The V gene is TRBV18, the J gene TRBJ2-2, with D maybe TRBD1 (5 bases). The CDR3 has 15 residues. Between the trimmed V and J ends, which lost 0 bases and 1 base, there was a span of 6 bases. Germline CDR1 KGHSH, CDR2 LQKENI. CDR3 residues: CASSPPGLNTGELFF. The CDR3 bases are TGTGCCAGCTCACCACCGGGGCTGAACACCGGGGAGCTGTTTTTT.

This clone was seen only a few times. The CDR3 region has the DNA TGTGCCAGCAGCTTAGGAGGGGGCAGGGAACAGCCCCAGCATTTT. Amino acids: CASSLGGGREQPQHF. The chain couples TRBV7-9 to TRBJ1-5; TRBD1 matches 7 bases. V lost 1 base and J lost 7; bases outside the gene matches: 7. Looked up from germline, CDR1 is SEHNR and CDR2 is FQNEAQ (reference sequence). The CDR3 consists of 15 residues. Using reference TRBV7-9 and TRBJ1-5 for the parts outside the CDR3, the full variable domain is DTGVSQNPRHKITKRGQNVTFRCDPISEHNRLYWYRQTLGQGPEFLTYFQNEAQLEKSRLLSDRFSAERPKGSFSTLEIQRTEQGDSAMYLCASSLGGGREQPQHFGDGTRLSIL.

This chain connects TRBV3-1 (or the pseudogene TRBV3-2) to TRBJ1-4; TRBD1 is a possible D gene (6 bases). Trimming pared 5 bases from V and 6 bases from J, leaving 13 bases between. The CDR3 is 14 residues long. Germline CDR1 is LGHDT and CDR2 is YNNKEL (reference sequence). The CDR3 nucleotides are TGTGCCAGCAGCGCTACAGGGAAATATGAAAAACTGTTTTTT. Its translation is CASSATGKYEKLFF.

The V and J genes are TRBV9 and TRBJ1-2, with 8 bases aligning to TRBD1. Germline trimming cut 6 bases from V and 4 bases from J; bases unmatched to any gene: 5. The CDR3 extends over 13 amino acids. Germline loops: CDR1 SGDLS, CDR2 YYNGEE. The CDR3 DNA reads as TGTGCCAGCACCGGGACAGGTAGCTATGGCTACACCTTC. It specifies CASTGTGSYGYTF.

This clone was picked up one time. The chain is built from TRBV30 and TRBJ2-1; 8 bases agree with TRBD1. Germline CDR1 GTSNPN, CDR2 SVGIG (reference sequence). The CDR3 sequence is 15 residues long. Losses at the gene ends were 4 bases for V and 4 bases for J; bases not matched to a gene: 9. CDR3 sequence (DNA): TGTGCCTGGACGCCCCCGGGACAGGTATACAATGAGCAGTTCTTC. This codes for CAWTPPGQVYNEQFF.

The V and J genes are TRBV5-1 and TRBJ1-4; tentatively, D is TRBD1 (6 bases). The CDR3 runs to 14 residues. Germline CDR1 reads SGHRS; CDR2 reads YFSETQ. V was shortened by 0 bases and J by 8 bases, with 11 bases between the two germline ends. The CDR3 nucleotides are TGCGCCAGCAGCTTGGTACAGGGAAACGAAAAACTGTTTTTT. Protein: CASSLVQGNEKLFF.

This clone was observed a few times. This chain joins TRBV7-9 and TRBJ2-7; D possibly corresponds to TRBD1 (5 bases). The CDR3 covers 15 residues. In germline, CDR1 is SEHNR, CDR2 FQNEAQ (reference sequence). The ends were cut back, 0 bases at V and 7 bases at J, with 16 bases in the middle. CDR3 amino acids: CASSLATASQGEQYF. For the CDR3, the DNA is TGTGCCAGCAGCTTAGCTACGGCCAGCCAGGGAGAGCAGTACTTC.

This clone has just one count. The V gene is TRBV5-4, the J gene TRBJ1-4; 8 bases are shared with TRBD1. This CDR3 is 14 amino acids long. CDR1 and CDR2 (germline): SGHNT, YYREEE (reference sequence). The trim removed 4 bases at V and 5 bases at J, leaving 4 bases unmatched. CDR3 nucleotides: TGTGCCAGCAGCGTGACAGGGGAAAATGAAAAACTGTTTTTT. The encoded protein is CASSVTGENEKLFF.

CDR3 sequence reads: CASSVTGDPQETQYF. Written as DNA, the CDR3 is TGTGCCAGCAGCGTCACAGGGGACCCCCAAGAGACCCAGTACTTC. The rearrangement joins TRBV7-3 to TRBJ2-5; 7 bases match TRBD1. After removal of 5 bases from V and 1 base from J, the junction contained 7 bases not matched to a gene. Germline V lookup: CDR1 SGHTA, CDR2 FQGTGA. The CDR3 runs to 15 residues.

The chain joins TRBV30 to TRBJ1-2; D is undetermined. V lost 2 bases to trimming and J lost 8 bases, with 18 bases between them. The CDR3 is 14 amino acids. Looked up from germline, CDR1 is GTSNPN and CDR2 is SVGIG (reference sequence). Written as DNA, the CDR3 is TGTGCCTGGAGTATTAGTCCAGGAATTAGAGGCTACACCTTC. Its translation: CAWSISPGIRGYTF.

The chain is built from TRBV29-1 and TRBJ1-4; possible D gene TRBD1, 5 bases. The CDR3 is 12 residues long. Trimming took 7 bases from V and 3 from J, leaving 9 bases between them. Germline V gene data show CDR1 as SQVTM and CDR2 as ANQGSEA. CDR3 sequence: CSGEGPNEKLFF. The CDR3 DNA follows: TGCAGCGGGGAGGGACCTAATGAAAAACTGTTTTTT. The variable domain in full, completed from reference TRBV29-1 and TRBJ1-4, reads SAVISQKPSRDICQRGTSLTIQCQVDSQVTMMFWYRQQPGQSLTLIATANQGSEATYESGFVIDKFPISRPNLTFSTLTVSNMSPEDSSIYLCSGEGPNEKLFFGSGTQLSVL.

The chain carries TRBV4-1 and TRBJ2-7; TRBD2 matches at 7 bases. Germline-derived CDR1 and CDR2 are MGHRA and YSYEKL. CDR3 length: 15 amino acids. J was trimmed by 6 bases and V by 1 base; bases with no gene match: 9. The CDR3 DNA reads TGCGCCAGCAGCCAAGGACTAGCCCCCAGCGCCGAGCAGTACTTC. Encoded protein: CASSQGLAPSAEQYF.

The rearrangement links TRBV3-1 (or the pseudogene TRBV3-2) to TRBJ2-5; 9 bases are a match to TRBD2. After removal of 1 base from V and 3 bases from J, the junction contained 9 bases not matched to a gene. CDR1 is LGHDT, CDR2 YNNKEL, per germline (reference sequence). CDR3 length equals 17 residues. The CDR3 DNA reads TGTGCCAGCAGCCAAGTTGGAGCGGGGGGTTGGAAAGAGACCCAGTACTTC. Amino acid sequence: CASSQVGAGGWKETQYF.

This chain links TRBV7-3 with TRBJ1-1, with 7 bases lining up with TRBD1. The CDR3 loop spans 13 amino acids. Germline CDR1 SGHTA, CDR2 FQGTGA. With V trimmed by 5 bases and J by 3 bases, 3 bases remained unmatched. The CDR3 DNA follows: TGTGCCAGCAGCCAAGGGGGCCACACTGAAGCTTTCTTT. Translated: CASSQGGHTEAFF.

The V and J genes are TRBV5-5 and TRBJ1-2; D gene unclear. CDR1 is SGHKS and CDR2 is YYEKEE in the germline V gene (reference sequence). This CDR3 spans 13 amino acids. Deletions cut 4 bases from V and 1 base from J, with 8 bases between. CDR3 nucleotide sequence: TGTGCCAGCAGCGAACATTTTAACTATGGCTACACCTTC. Its protein is CASSEHFNYGYTF.